Below are 19 T cell receptor beta chains sequenced from a single sample in a study of preoperative IRX-2 immunotherapy in early breast cancer. Treatment: preoperative locoregional IRX-2 cytokine immunotherapy. Using immunoSEQ multiplex PCR, the repertoire was profiled, and TCRdb retains in-frame clones only, with some absent. The repertoire consists of about 98,000 clones, with about nine tenths occurring once and the leading ten covering roughly 2%. The material sequenced was tumor tissue, taken after IRX-2 immunotherapy. These receptors were obtained from a human donor with breast cancer.

This chain uses TRBV10-2 with TRBJ1-2; maybe TRBD1 (6 bases). Germline V gene lookup returns CDR1 WSHSY and CDR2 SAAADI. The CDR3 spans 14 residues. The V end was cut by 8 bases, the J end by 4 bases, with 17 bases between. CDR3: CASGGAGTRYGYTF. The CDR3 nucleotides are TGCGCCAGCGGGGGGGCGGGGACCCGCTATGGCTACACCTTC.

The genes are TRBV11-1 and TRBJ2-2; tentatively, D is TRBD1 (5 bases). This CDR3 contains 14 residues. V lost 8 bases to trimming and J lost 3 bases, with 13 bases between them. Germline CDR1 and CDR2: SGHAT and FQDESV (reference sequence). CDR3: CASLRQLDTGELFF. The DNA for the CDR3 is TGTGCCAGCCTAAGACAGCTAGACACCGGGGAGCTGTTTTTT. Variable domain in full (rest from reference TRBV11-1 and TRBJ2-2): EAEVAQSPRYKITEKSQAVAFWCDPISGHATLYWYRQILGQGPELLVQFQDESVVDDSQLPKDRFSAERLKGVDSTLKIQPAELGDSAMYLCASLRQLDTGELFFGEGSRLTVL.

This sequence joins TRBV19 and TRBJ1-2; the D is unclear. The CDR3 sequence is 13 residues long. The ends were cut back, 5 bases at V and 4 bases at J, with 11 bases in the middle. Germline V lookup: CDR1 LNHDA, CDR2 SQIVND (reference sequence). DNA for the CDR3: TGTGCCAGTAGTTCTCTCGAACTCTATGGCTACACCTTC. It is translated as CASSSLELYGYTF.

Details on this clone: Mismatch with germline at one junction end may stem from a read error. V is TRBV7-6 and J is TRBJ2-5, with 9 bases matching TRBD2. The CDR3 contains 14 residues. Germline-derived CDR1 and CDR2 are SGHVS and FNYEAQ. DNA for the CDR3: TGTGCTAGCAGCTTAGCGGGGGTTGAGGAGACCCAGTACTTC. Its protein product is CASSLAGVEETQYF.

The gene calls are TRBV19 and TRBJ2-2; no clear D gene. The CDR3 is 14 residues long. Trimming took 8 bases from V and 1 from J, leaving 11 bases between them. CDR1 and CDR2 from the germline V gene are LNHDA and SQIVND (reference sequence). The CDR3 sequence: CASEPPGNTGELFF. The CDR3 DNA is TGTGCCAGTGAACCACCGGGGAACACCGGGGAGCTGTTTTTT.

This rearrangement joins TRBV7-5 to TRBJ1-1; the D call in the table, TRBD1, was not verified against the DNA. TRBV7-5 is a documented pseudogene. The CDR3 consists of 14 residues. CDR3 nucleotides: TGTGCCAGCAGCGTAGCCGGACAGAACACTGAAGCTTTCTTT. Protein: CASSVAGQNTEAFF.

This clone was counted between two and nine times. This chain joins TRBV15 and TRBJ1-3; tentatively, D is TRBD1 (5 bases). CDR1 LNHNV and CDR2 YYDKDF come from the germline V gene (reference sequence). V lost 1 base, J lost 2 bases, and 12 bases lay in between. This CDR3 spans 16 amino acids. CDR3 bases: TGTGCCACCAGCAGAGGGTGGCGGGACCCTGGAAACACCATATATTTT. It is translated as CATSRGWRDPGNTIYF. The full variable domain, completed using reference TRBV15 and TRBJ1-3, is DAMVIQNPRYQVTQFGKPVTLSCSQTLNHNVMYWYQQKSSQAPKLLFHYYDKDFNNEADTPDNFQSRRPNTSFCFLDIRSPGLGDTAMYLCATSRGWRDPGNTIYFGEGSWLTVV.

This clone has only one observation. The chain combines TRBV30 with TRBJ1-1, with 7 nucleotides matching TRBD1. This CDR3 is built from 13 residues. CDR1 GTSNPN and CDR2 SVGIG come from the germline V gene (reference sequence). V was clipped by 3 bases and J by 11 bases; unmatched bases: 12. CDR3 in amino acids: CAWSGHSGGSAFF. Here the CDR3 DNA reads TGTGCCTGGAGCGGACACTCAGGGGGAAGTGCTTTCTTT.

This clone was seen only once. The V and J genes are TRBV29-1 and TRBJ2-7, with D perhaps given as TRBD1 or TRBD2 (6 bases each). Trimming removed 7 bases from V and 6 bases from J, with 22 bases in between. The CDR3 loop spans 14 amino acids. Per the germline V gene, CDR1 is SQVTM and CDR2 is ANQGSEA. The CDR3, as DNA: TGCAGCGCCCGAGAGGGTTACCGGGGGCCCGAGCAGTACTTC. This gives the protein CSAREGYRGPEQYF.

This clone was detected many times. V usage is TRBV19 and J usage is TRBJ1-4, with no clear D. The germline gives CDR1 LNHDA, CDR2 SQIVND (reference sequence). The V gene lost 7 bases and the J gene lost 5 bases, with 14 bases spanning the gap. This CDR3 has 14 residues. The CDR3 nucleotides read TGTGCCAGTATTAGCCCCGGCCTCAATGAAAAACTGTTTTTT. Residues: CASISPGLNEKLFF.

The chain carries TRBV19 and TRBJ1-1; no definite D call. The CDR3 runs 14 residues. The germline gives CDR1 LNHDA, CDR2 SQIVND (reference sequence). Deletions cut 3 bases from V and 0 bases from J, with 8 bases between. The CDR3 DNA is TGTGCCAGTAGTATGGAGGCGGTGAACACTGAAGCTTTCTTT. It encodes CASSMEAVNTEAFF.

The V call is TRBV9, the J call TRBJ2-6; 9 nucleotides match TRBD1. This CDR3 has 15 amino acids. The V gene end was trimmed by 5 bases and the J gene end by 4 bases; junction bases not matched to a gene: 4. CDR1 SGDLS and CDR2 YYNGEE come from the germline V gene. This CDR3 is CASRQGATGANVLTF. In DNA form, the CDR3 reads TGTGCCAGCAGACAGGGGGCGACCGGGGCCAACGTCCTGACTTTC.

CDR3 loop: CASSLAGGPGNTIYF. CDR3 in DNA: TGTGCCAGCAGCTTGGCAGGGGGGCCTGGAAACACCATATATTTT. The chain links TRBV11-1 to TRBJ1-3, with 7 bases that match TRBD1. The CDR3 loop spans 15 amino acids. The germline V gene has CDR1 SGHAT and CDR2 FQDESV (reference sequence). J gave up 2 bases and V 3 bases, and 4 bases lay outside the gene matches.

This clone was detected a few times. J is TRBJ2-7 and V is TRBV14; possible D gene TRBD1, 6 bases. The CDR3 totals 13 residues. Per the germline V gene, CDR1 is SGHDN and CDR2 is FVKESK. V was shortened by 4 bases and J by 5 bases, with 12 bases between the two germline ends. This CDR3 reads CASSPGQLNEQYF. The CDR3 coding sequence is TGTGCCAGCAGCCCGGGACAACTTAACGAGCAGTACTTC.

The rearrangement joins TRBV5-1 to TRBJ2-2; maybe TRBD2 (5 bases). The germline CDR1 and CDR2 sequences are SGHRS and YFSETQ. V lost 2 bases and J lost 0, with 8 bases in between. The CDR3 covers 15 residues. In DNA form, the CDR3 reads TGCGCCAGCAGCTTTGACGGGACGAACACCGGGGAGCTGTTTTTT. Protein: CASSFDGTNTGELFF.

The V gene is TRBV7-1, the J gene TRBJ2-7, with D unclear. TRBV7-1 counts as an open reading frame of uncertain function. The length of the CDR3 is 13 residues. With 6 bases removed from V and 2 bases from J, the gap between germline ends came to 11 bases. CDR3 protein: CASSKGAPYEQYF. CDR3 DNA sequence: TGTGCCAGCAGTAAAGGCGCGCCCTACGAGCAGTACTTC.

The V gene is TRBV30, the J gene TRBJ1-1; 9 bases agree with TRBD1. Germline V gene lookup returns CDR1 GTSNPN and CDR2 SVGIG (reference sequence). The CDR3 is 15 residues long. The J segment lost 5 bases and the V segment lost 0 bases, leaving 7 bases of the junction unmatched. CDR3: CAWSVQGAVGTEAFF. CDR3 nucleotides: TGTGCCTGGAGTGTACAGGGGGCCGTTGGGACTGAAGCTTTCTTT.

The table lists this clone with a few counts. This rearrangement joins TRBV6-7 to TRBJ2-7; TRBD2 agrees at 9 bases. TRBV6-7 is sorted into the ORF group, with uncertain function. There are 16 residues in the CDR3. After removal of 6 bases from V and 3 bases from J, the junction contained 12 bases not matched to a gene. The CDR3 protein is CASRDPSSGIHYEQYF. The CDR3 DNA is TGTGCCAGCAGAGATCCCTCTAGCGGGATACACTACGAGCAGTACTTC.

The chain recombines TRBV5-1 with TRBJ2-5, with unresolved D. V was trimmed by 0 bases and J by 1 base, leaving 7 bases between them. Germline V gives CDR1 SGHRS, CDR2 YFSETQ. The CDR3 is 14 residues long. The CDR3 DNA reads as TGCGCCAGCAGCTTGGAAGTCGGCCAAGAGACCCAGTACTTC. Its protein is CASSLEVGQETQYF.